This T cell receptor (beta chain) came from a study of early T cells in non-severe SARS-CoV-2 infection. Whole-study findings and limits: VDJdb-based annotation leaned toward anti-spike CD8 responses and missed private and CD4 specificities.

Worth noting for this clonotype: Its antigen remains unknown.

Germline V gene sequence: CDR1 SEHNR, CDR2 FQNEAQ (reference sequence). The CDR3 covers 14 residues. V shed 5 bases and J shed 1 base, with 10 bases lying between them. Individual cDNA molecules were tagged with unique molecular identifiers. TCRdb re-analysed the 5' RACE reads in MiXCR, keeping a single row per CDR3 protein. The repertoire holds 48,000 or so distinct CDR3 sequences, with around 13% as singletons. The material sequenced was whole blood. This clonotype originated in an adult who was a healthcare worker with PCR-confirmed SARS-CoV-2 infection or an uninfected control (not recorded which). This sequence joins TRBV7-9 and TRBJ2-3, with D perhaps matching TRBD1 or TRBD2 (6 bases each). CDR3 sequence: CASSNGGGTDTQYF. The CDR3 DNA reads TGTGCCAGCAGCAACGGGGGCGGCACAGATACGCAGTATTTT. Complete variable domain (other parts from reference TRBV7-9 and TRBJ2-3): DTGVSQNPRHKITKRGQNVTFRCDPISEHNRLYWYRQTLGQGPEFLTYFQNEAQLEKSRLLSDRFSAERPKGSFSTLEIQRTEQGDSAMYLCASSNGGGTDTQYFGPGTRLTVL.